The next 5 T cell receptor beta chains were all read from a single sample in a study of T cell changes during pregnancy in multiple sclerosis. This table comes from immunoSEQ multiplex PCR, and its TCRdb copy is limited to in-frame clones, with some not included. The repertoire includes tens of thousands of clones, roughly 87% of them detected once, and about 8% sits in the top ten. The material was CD8+ T cells from peripheral blood mononuclear cells, obtained after pregnancy. These receptor sequences come from a female donor with multiple sclerosis, enrolled in a pregnancy study.

The V gene is TRBV28, the J gene TRBJ2-1; 10 bases fit TRBD2. CDR1 and CDR2 (germline): MDHEN, SYDVKM. This CDR3 region has 16 residues. V shed 3 bases and J 6 bases; nucleotides not matched to a gene: 8. CDR3 region: CASSLTLAGARNEQFF. The CDR3 DNA is TGTGCCAGCAGTTTGACGCTAGCGGGAGCTCGCAATGAGCAGTTCTTC.

V gene TRBV2 combines with J gene TRBJ1-2, with 7 bases that match TRBD1. The CDR3 runs 16 residues. With 6 bases clipped from V and 1 base from J, the junction kept 11 bases outside the gene matches. Per germline, CDR1 SNHLY and CDR2 FYNNEI. CDR3 sequence: CASRPLTGIINYGYTF. The CDR3 DNA is TGTGCCAGCAGACCCTTGACAGGGATTATTAACTATGGCTACACCTTC.

The table lists this clone with a count of one. The chain carries TRBV28 and TRBJ1-1, with 7 bases aligning to TRBD1. The ends lost 5 bases at V and 2 bases at J; junction bases unmatched: 5. The CDR3 totals 14 residues. The V gene's germline CDR1 is MDHEN and CDR2 SYDVKM. As DNA, the CDR3 is TGTGCCAGCAGTCCGAGGGACAGCAACACTGAAGCTTTCTTT. This gives the protein CASSPRDSNTEAFF.

The gene calls are TRBV11-2 and TRBJ2-3; 7 positions agree with TRBD1. The V and J ends lost 5 bases and 2 bases, in that order; junction bases with no gene match: 7. The germline CDR1 and CDR2 sequences are SGHAT and FQNNGV. The CDR3 is 15 residues long. Here the CDR3 reads CASSLGQDLTDTQYF. The CDR3 DNA reads as TGTGCCAGCAGCCTCGGACAGGACCTCACAGATACGCAGTATTTT.

This clone was found a few times. The gene calls are TRBV7-9 and TRBJ1-1, with D unclear. Germline values: CDR1 SEHNR, CDR2 FQNEAQ (reference sequence). Deletions cut 5 bases from V and 1 base from J, with 5 bases between. This CDR3 is 12 amino acids long. The DNA of the CDR3 is TGTGCCAGCAGCGCAGAGAACACTGAAGCTTTCTTT. Translated, it gives CASSAENTEAFF.